This passage covers 27 T cell receptor beta chains from one sample sequenced in a study of blood T cell repertoires in COVID-19. TCRdb's table, derived via immunoSEQ multiplex PCR, lists solely in-frame clones and lacks some. The table has approximately 21,000 clones, roughly 90% seen once; the top ten hold less than 7.5%. The sample comprised peripheral blood. All receptors derive from a woman over 75 with active COVID-19.

The chain links TRBV7-2 to TRBJ2-1, with 10 positions matching TRBD1. The CDR3 extends over 15 amino acids. CDR1 SGHTA and CDR2 FQGNSA come from the germline V gene. V was pared by 5 bases and J by 4 bases, with 5 bases of the junction left unmatched. The CDR3 protein is CASSPTGGNYNEQFF. In DNA form, the CDR3 reads TGTGCCAGCAGCCCGACAGGGGGCAATTACAATGAGCAGTTCTTC. Filled out from reference TRBV7-2 and TRBJ2-1, the complete variable domain reads GAGVSQSPSNKVTEKGKDVELRCDPISGHTALYWYRQSLGQGLEFLIYFQGNSAPDKSGLPSDRFSAERTGGSVSTLTIQRTQQEDSAVYLCASSPTGGNYNEQFFGPGTRLTVL.

The V and J genes are TRBV5-5 and TRBJ2-6, with D hard to call. The CDR3 is 15 amino acids. The V gene lost 4 bases and the J gene lost 1 base, with 9 bases spanning the gap. The V gene's germline CDR1 is SGHKS and CDR2 YYEKEE (reference sequence). The chain's CDR3 is CASSQFGSGANVLTF. In DNA, the CDR3 is TGTGCCAGCAGCCAATTCGGGTCTGGGGCCAACGTCCTGACTTTC.

The rearrangement uses TRBV4-1 and TRBJ2-7; 9 bases align to TRBD1. CDR3 length: 18 residues. Trimming took 2 bases from V and 2 from J; bases not matched to a gene: 13. Per germline, CDR1 MGHRA and CDR2 YSYEKL. The CDR3 spells CASSQKIQWGTGTYEQYF. CDR3 nucleotide sequence: TGCGCCAGCAGCCAAAAAATTCAGTGGGGGACAGGGACCTACGAGCAGTACTTC.

The chain combines TRBV7-9 with TRBJ2-1, with D perhaps TRBD2 (6 bases). V lost 7 bases, J lost 1 base, and 17 bases lay in between. The CDR3 has 16 residues. Germline loops: CDR1 SEHNR, CDR2 FQNEAQ (reference sequence). CDR3: CASISRTGLSYNEQFF. The CDR3 DNA reads as TGTGCCAGCATTAGCCGAACGGGACTTTCCTACAATGAGCAGTTCTTC. The variable domain in full, with the rest retrieved from reference TRBV7-9 and TRBJ2-1, is DTGVSQNPRHKITKRGQNVTFRCDPISEHNRLYWYRQTLGQGPEFLTYFQNEAQLEKSRLLSDRFSAERPKGSFSTLEIQRTEQGDSAMYLCASISRTGLSYNEQFFGPGTRLTVL.

The chain combines TRBV5-1 with TRBJ2-7; 10 bases are shared with TRBD2. V was clipped by 3 bases and J by 2 bases; unmatched bases: 2. CDR3 size: 14 residues. Germline V lookup: CDR1 SGHRS, CDR2 YFSETQ. The chain's CDR3 is CASSSSGGPYEQYF. The CDR3 bases are TGCGCCAGCAGCTCTAGCGGGGGTCCCTACGAGCAGTACTTC.

The rearrangement uses TRBV11-2 and TRBJ1-6; 7 bases align to TRBD1. The CDR3 is 16 amino acids. V gave up 3 bases and J gave up 3 bases; unmatched junction bases: 5. Germline CDR1 is SGHAT and CDR2 is FQNNGV. The CDR3, as DNA: TGTGCCAGCAGCTTGGAAGCAGGGGGCTATAATTCACCCCTCCACTTT. It yields the protein CASSLEAGGYNSPLHF.

The chain couples TRBV20-1 to TRBJ2-1; tentatively, D is TRBD2 (7 bases). V was clipped by 3 bases and J by 1 base, with 22 bases between them. CDR1 and CDR2 from the germline V gene are DFQATT and SNEGSKA (reference sequence). The CDR3 runs 18 residues. The CDR3 region is CSASGQARGGVSYNEQFF. CDR3 DNA sequence: TGCAGTGCTAGTGGCCAAGCTAGAGGGGGGGTATCCTACAATGAGCAGTTCTTC.

This rearrangement joins TRBV12-2 to TRBJ1-2; TRBD1, as called in the table, went unchecked against the DNA. TRBV12-2 constitutes a pseudogene. The CDR3 has 15 residues. The chain's CDR3 is CASRLPGQGNYGYTF. CDR3 sequence (DNA): TGTGCAAGTCGCTTACCGGGACAGGGGAACTATGGCTACACCTTC.

This rearrangement joins TRBV6-2 or TRBV6-3 to TRBJ1-6; 8 nucleotides align to TRBD1. The J segment lost 6 bases and the V segment lost 5 bases, leaving 3 bases of the junction unmatched. Germline V lookup: CDR1 MNHEY, CDR2 SVGEGT. The CDR3 extends over 14 amino acids. CDR3 loop: CASSPGQVNSPLHF. The CDR3 nucleotides read TGTGCCAGCAGTCCGGGACAGGTTAATTCACCCCTCCACTTT.

The rearrangement uses TRBV10-3 and TRBJ2-5; possibly TRBD1 for D (6 bases). V gave up 5 bases and J gave up 5 bases, with 15 bases separating them. The CDR3 loop spans 14 amino acids. Germline CDR1 ENHRY, CDR2 SYGVKD. As DNA, the CDR3 is TGTGCCATCAGTTTACAGGGAGAGGGGGAGACCCAGTACTTC. This gives the protein CAISLQGEGETQYF.

This chain uses TRBV7-9 with TRBJ2-1; 9 bases map to TRBD2. Germline values: CDR1 SEHNR, CDR2 FQNEAQ (reference sequence). Unmatched junction bases numbered 0, after V lost 3 bases and J lost 6 bases. CDR3 length: 13 residues. The CDR3 region has the DNA TGTGCCAGCAGCTTGCGGGGGGGCAATGAGCAGTTCTTC. It translates to CASSLRGGNEQFF.

V gene TRBV21-1 combines with J gene TRBJ1-3; TRBD1, as called in the table, went unchecked against the DNA. TRBV21-1 constitutes a pseudogene. This CDR3 contains 18 residues. CDR3 loop: CASSPLRARQGAGNTIYF. CDR3 nucleotides: TGTGCCAGCAGCCCCCTGCGGGCCCGACAGGGAGCAGGAAACACCATATATTTT.

The chain joins TRBV6-5 to TRBJ2-7; D possibly corresponds to TRBD1 (5 bases). Germline lookup yields CDR1 MNHEY and CDR2 SVGAGI. Trimming stripped 0 bases from V and 0 bases from J, with 9 bases between. The CDR3 runs to 15 residues. The CDR3 nucleotides read TGTGCCAGCAGTTACTCTGGGGCGAGCTCCTACGAGCAGTACTTC. Translation: CASSYSGASSYEQYF.

The chain joins TRBV6-5 to TRBJ1-2, with D unresolved. The germline gives CDR1 MNHEY, CDR2 SVGAGI. The length of the CDR3 is 13 residues. With 0 bases removed from V and 8 bases from J, the gap between germline ends came to 10 bases. The CDR3 coding sequence is TGTGCCAGCAGTTACTCGGTCGCGTGGGGCTACACCTTC. Its translation: CASSYSVAWGYTF.

V gene TRBV9 combines with J gene TRBJ2-5; D is perhaps TRBD2 (7 bases). With 3 bases removed from V and 5 bases from J, the gap between germline ends came to 14 bases. CDR3 size: 14 residues. Per germline, CDR1 SGDLS and CDR2 YYNGEE. CDR3 DNA sequence: TGTGCCAGCAGCGAGGGGGGACTATCGGAGACCCAGTACTTC. Protein: CASSEGGLSETQYF.

The J gene is TRBJ1-2, the V gene TRBV3-1 (or the pseudogene TRBV3-2); 7 bases align to TRBD1. Germline CDR1 LGHDT, CDR2 YNNKEL (reference sequence). V dropped 4 bases and J dropped 4; count of bases not matched to a gene: 3. The CDR3 has 13 residues. The CDR3 DNA is TGTGCCAGCAGCCCGGGACAGTCCTATGGCTACACCTTC. Translating it yields CASSPGQSYGYTF.

The rearrangement uses TRBV6-6 and TRBJ1-5; unclear D gene. The V gene's germline CDR1 is MNHNY and CDR2 SVGAGI (reference sequence). The CDR3 covers 12 residues. V was trimmed by 5 bases and J by 6 bases, leaving 8 bases between them. DNA for the CDR3: TGTGCCAGCAGTGGCGAGGGTCAGCCCCAGCATTTT. The encoded protein is CASSGEGQPQHF.

V gene TRBV6-5 combines with J gene TRBJ1-1; 7 bases fit TRBD1. The CDR3 contains 14 residues. Germline lookup yields CDR1 MNHEY and CDR2 SVGAGI. The ends lost 4 bases at V and 5 bases at J; junction bases unmatched: 7. Written as DNA, the CDR3 is TGTGCCAGCAGTTCACAGGGGAGGAGGACTGAAGCTTTCTTT. It yields the protein CASSSQGRRTEAFF.

The chain uses TRBV7-3 and TRBJ2-2; 9 bases are a match to TRBD2. The junction had 5 bases not matched to a gene; V was cut back by 5 bases and J by 4 bases. CDR1 is SGHTA, CDR2 FQGTGA, per germline. The CDR3 is 15 residues long. In nucleotides, the CDR3 is TGTGCCAGCAGCCCGGGACTAGCCGGCACCGGGGAGCTGTTTTTT. Translated: CASSPGLAGTGELFF.

This chain joins TRBV18 and TRBJ1-6; no reliable D call. Germline CDR1 and CDR2: KGHSH and LQKENI. Trimming stripped 0 bases from V and 0 bases from J, with 9 bases between. CDR3 length equals 17 residues. In nucleotides, the CDR3 is TGTGCCAGCTCACCACCGTCCGGGAACTCCTATAATTCACCCCTCCACTTT. Translating gives CASSPPSGNSYNSPLHF.

J is TRBJ2-1 and V is TRBV11-1, with TRBD1 identical over 10 bases. Germline CDR1 and CDR2: SGHAT and FQDESV (reference sequence). CDR3 length: 16 amino acids. With 2 bases clipped from V and 5 bases from J, the junction kept 6 bases outside the gene matches. The DNA of the CDR3 is TGTGCCAGCAGCTTACGGGACAGGGGCTTCGACAATGAGCAGTTCTTC. Translation: CASSLRDRGFDNEQFF.

This clone occurred a few times. The chain links TRBV5-8 to TRBJ2-2, with D tentatively TRBD2 (6 bases). The CDR3 runs 18 residues. Germline-derived CDR1 and CDR2 are SGHTS and YDEGEE. Trimming removed 3 bases at V and 3 bases at J, with 21 bases between. CDR3 DNA sequence: TGTGCCAGCAGCTCGGGGCATGCGCCTTGGGGGGACACCGGGGAGCTGTTTTTT. The encoded protein is CASSSGHAPWGDTGELFF.

The chain links TRBV5-6 to TRBJ2-3, with TRBD1 matching 7 bases. The CDR3 has 14 amino acids. J was trimmed by 2 bases and V by 4 bases; bases with no gene match: 4. From germline, CDR1 is SGHDT and CDR2 YYEEEE. This CDR3 is CASSTQGTTDTQYF. The DNA for the CDR3 is TGTGCCAGCAGCACACAGGGGACCACAGATACGCAGTATTTT.

This clone was found a few times. This rearrangement joins TRBV5-1 to TRBJ1-3; TRBD1 agrees at 8 bases. The junction had 5 bases not matched to a gene; V was cut back by 4 bases and J by 8 bases. The CDR3 is 13 amino acids. Germline CDR1 is SGHRS and CDR2 is YFSETQ. CDR3 bases: TGCGCCAGCAGCCCGGACAGGGTTGACACCATATATTTT. Protein: CASSPDRVDTIYF.

The chain recombines TRBV7-9 with TRBJ1-4; 11 positions match TRBD1. Trimming at V came to 5 bases and at J to 8 bases, leaving 7 bases not matched to a gene. The CDR3 length is 15 residues. Germline loops: CDR1 SEHNR, CDR2 FQNEAQ (reference sequence). CDR3 residues: CASSRWDRGGEKLFF. CDR3 coding DNA: TGTGCCAGCAGCCGATGGGACAGGGGGGGCGAAAAACTGTTTTTT.

This chain joins TRBV10-2 and TRBJ2-3, with 11 bases fitting TRBD2. V was clipped by 3 bases and J by 6 bases; unmatched bases: 8. The germline gives CDR1 WSHSY, CDR2 SAAADI. This CDR3 has 16 residues. In DNA, the CDR3 is TGCGCCAGCAGTGATCGTAGCGGGGGGGCCAGGGATACGCAGTATTTT. Translating gives CASSDRSGGARDTQYF.

This clone showed up just once. The chain combines TRBV3-1 (or the pseudogene TRBV3-2) with TRBJ2-6, with TRBD1 as a possible D gene (6 bases). Germline V gene lookup returns CDR1 LGHDT and CDR2 YNNKEL (reference sequence). The V and J ends lost 8 bases and 0 bases respectively, with 8 bases between them. The CDR3 loop spans 14 amino acids. The CDR3 here is CASGDTSGANVLTF. CDR3 DNA: TGTGCCAGCGGGGACACCTCTGGGGCCAACGTCCTGACTTTC.